This T cell receptor (beta chain) was observed in a study of blood T cell repertoires in COVID-19. Study-wide context: Collection of acute and convalescent COVID-19 samples took place in the United States, Italy and Spain. Nucleic acid was either cDNA or gDNA, and it came from T cells, B-cell-depleted T cells, or PBMCs.

In the original processing: Amplification from reference gene primers served as the basis for estimated nucleated cell counts. Method: immunoSEQ multiplex PCR; TCRdb's copy keeps in-frame clones and lacks some. V, J and clone size derive from that table, while D and trimming were established from the DNA sequence. The data hold about 61,000 clones, with 88% observed a single time. The germline V gene encodes CDR1 SGHDT and CDR2 YYEEEE. The CDR3 totals 14 residues. V lost 0 bases and J 8 bases, leaving 12 bases between the germline ends. This receptor was taken from a woman in her forties or fifties with active or convalescent COVID-19. Sequencing was done on a sample of peripheral blood. The V call is TRBV5-6, the J call TRBJ1-3; D possibly corresponds to TRBD1 (6 bases). The CDR3 DNA reads as TGTGCCAGCAGCTTGGAACAGGGCAAGGACACCATATATTTT. This gives the protein CASSLEQGKDTIYF.